The sequence of this TCR beta chain was determined in a study of shared clonotypes between healthy human individuals. Study outcomes and limitations: Larger estimated richness was generally recorded for naive subsets relative to memory subsets.

A note on this clone: The antigen is not known. The sample carries other DNA sequences with the same CDR3.

Sequencing was performed with immunoSEQ multiplex PCR; in TCRdb, only in-frame clones are kept and a portion is missing. The sample yields 800,000 to 1,200,000 clones, about 80% seen once. This TCR derives from a man aged 18 to 29 in good health. Some clones in this sample may be carry-over from other donors' samples. Sequenced sample: memory CD4+ T cells from PBMCs. As to subset: CD45RA-negative fraction.

CDR3 coding DNA: TGTGCCAGCAGCCGAACTAGCGGGAGTACAGATACGCAGTATTTT. This gives the protein CASSRTSGSTDTQYF. The gene calls are TRBV7-9 and TRBJ2-3; 11 bases align to TRBD2. CDR1 and CDR2 (germline): SEHNR, FQNEAQ (reference sequence). This CDR3 comprises 15 residues. The V gene end was trimmed by 5 bases and the J gene end by 3 bases; junction bases not matched to a gene: 4.